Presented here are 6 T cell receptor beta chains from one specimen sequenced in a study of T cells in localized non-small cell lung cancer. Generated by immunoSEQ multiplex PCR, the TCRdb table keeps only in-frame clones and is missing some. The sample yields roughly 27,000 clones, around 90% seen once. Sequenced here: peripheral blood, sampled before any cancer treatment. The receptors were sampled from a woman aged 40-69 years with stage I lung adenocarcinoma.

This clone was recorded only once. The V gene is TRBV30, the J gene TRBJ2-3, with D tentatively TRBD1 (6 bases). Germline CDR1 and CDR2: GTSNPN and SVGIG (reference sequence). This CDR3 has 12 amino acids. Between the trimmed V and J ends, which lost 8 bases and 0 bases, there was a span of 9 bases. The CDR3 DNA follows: TGTGCCGGAACAGGGAGCACAGATACGCAGTATTTT. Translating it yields CAGTGSTDTQYF.

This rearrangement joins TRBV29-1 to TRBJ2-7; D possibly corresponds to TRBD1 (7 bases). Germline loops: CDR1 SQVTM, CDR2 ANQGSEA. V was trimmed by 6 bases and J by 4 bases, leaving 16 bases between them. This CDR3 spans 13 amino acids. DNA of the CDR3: TGCAGCGTGGGCGGGACAGCCTATTACGAGCAGTACTTC. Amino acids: CSVGGTAYYEQYF.

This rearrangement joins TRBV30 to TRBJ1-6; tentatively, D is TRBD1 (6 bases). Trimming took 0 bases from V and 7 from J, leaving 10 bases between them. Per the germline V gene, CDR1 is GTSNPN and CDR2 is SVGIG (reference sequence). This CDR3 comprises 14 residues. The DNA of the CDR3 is TGTGCCTGGAGTGTTGGACAGCCCAATTCACCCCTCCACTTT. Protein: CAWSVGQPNSPLHF.

In DNA, the CDR3 is TGTGCCAGTAGTATAGCCCCAGGTCTTACTGAAGCTTTCTTT. Its translation: CASSIAPGLTEAFF. The chain uses TRBV19 and TRBJ1-1, with unresolved D. V was trimmed by 1 base and J by 5 bases, leaving 11 bases between them. The CDR3 loop spans 14 amino acids. The germline V gene has CDR1 LNHDA and CDR2 SQIVND (reference sequence).

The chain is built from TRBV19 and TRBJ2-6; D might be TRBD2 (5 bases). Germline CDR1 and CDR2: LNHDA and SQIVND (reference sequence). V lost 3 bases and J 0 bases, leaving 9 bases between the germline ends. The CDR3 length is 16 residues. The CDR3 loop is CASSIPRGSGANVLTF. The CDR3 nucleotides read TGTGCCAGTAGTATCCCTCGGGGCTCTGGGGCCAACGTCCTGACTTTC. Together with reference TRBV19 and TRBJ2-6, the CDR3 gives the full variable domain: DGGITQSPKYLFRKEGQNVTLSCEQNLNHDAMYWYRQDPGQGLRLIYYSQIVNDFQKGDIAEGYSVSREKKESFPLTVTSAQKNPTAFYLCASSIPRGSGANVLTFGAGSRLTVL.

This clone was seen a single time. Written as DNA, the CDR3 is TGTGCCTGGAGTCCCGGCGGACAGGGCGTCTATGGCTACACCTTC. Translating gives CAWSPGGQGVYGYTF. The chain joins TRBV30 to TRBJ1-2; 8 positions agree with TRBD1. Germline CDR1 is GTSNPN and CDR2 is SVGIG (reference sequence). V gave up 2 bases and J gave up 4 bases; unmatched junction bases: 9. The CDR3 sequence is 15 residues long. The complete variable domain, with remaining parts taken from reference TRBV30 and TRBJ1-2, reads SQTIHQWPATLVQPVGSPLSLECTVEGTSNPNLYWYRQAAGRGLQLLFYSVGIGQISSEVPQNLSASRPQDRQFILSSKKLLLSDSGFYLCAWSPGGQGVYGYTFGSGTRLTVV.